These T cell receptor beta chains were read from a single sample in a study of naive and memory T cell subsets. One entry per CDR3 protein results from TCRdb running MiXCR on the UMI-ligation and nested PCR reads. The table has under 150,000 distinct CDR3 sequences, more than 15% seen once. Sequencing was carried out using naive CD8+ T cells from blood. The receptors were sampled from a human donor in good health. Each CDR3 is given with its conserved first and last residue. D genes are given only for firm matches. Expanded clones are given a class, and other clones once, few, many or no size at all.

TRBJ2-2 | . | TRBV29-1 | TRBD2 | CSGIAGVGTGELFF | TGCAGCGGCATAGCGGGAGTAGGCACCGGGGAGCTGTTTTTT
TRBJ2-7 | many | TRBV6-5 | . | CASSPAGFEQYF | TGTGCCAGCAGCCCCGCGGGTTTCGAGCAGTACTTC
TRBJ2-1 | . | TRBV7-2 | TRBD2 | CASSLGLAGWGYNEQFF | TGTGCCAGCAGCTTAGGGCTAGCGGGATGGGGGTACAATGAGCAGTTCTTC
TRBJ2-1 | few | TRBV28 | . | CASSLLRYNEQFF | TGTGCCAGCAGTCTCCTTCGGTACAATGAGCAGTTCTTC
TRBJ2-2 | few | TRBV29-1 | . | CSGLDSNTGELFF | TGCAGCGGACTGGACTCGAACACCGGGGAGCTGTTTTTT
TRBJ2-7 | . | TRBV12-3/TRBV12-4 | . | CASSFTRSYEQYF | TGTGCCAGCAGTTTCACCAGATCCTACGAGCAGTACTTC
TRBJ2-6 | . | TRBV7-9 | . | CATPRANVLTF | TGTGCCACCCCGCGGGCCAACGTCCTGACTTTC
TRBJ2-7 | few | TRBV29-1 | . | CSVGPGDVDEQYF | TGCAGCGTTGGGCCGGGGGATGTGGACGAGCAGTACTTC
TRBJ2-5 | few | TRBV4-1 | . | CASSLLIVGGETQYF | TGCGCCAGCAGCCTCCTGATTGTGGGTGGAGAGACCCAGTACTTC
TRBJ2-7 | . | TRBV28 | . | CASSLLGQGDEQYF | TGTGCCAGCAGTTTGTTAGGACAAGGGGACGAGCAGTACTTC
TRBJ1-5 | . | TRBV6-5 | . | CASSYAGQPQHF | TGTGCCAGCAGTTATGCAGGGCAGCCCCAGCATTTT
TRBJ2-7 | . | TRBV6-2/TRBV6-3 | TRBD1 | CASSPQTGQTYEQYF | TGTGCCAGCAGTCCCCAGACAGGGCAGACCTACGAGCAGTACTTC
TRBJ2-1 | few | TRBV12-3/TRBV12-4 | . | CASSLSLGGVPFF | TGTGCCAGCAGTTTATCGTTAGGGGGAGTTCCGTTCTTC
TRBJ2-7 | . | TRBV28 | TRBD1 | CASSLAGQGYEQYF | TGTGCCAGCAGTTTGGCGGGACAGGGCTACGAGCAGTACTTC
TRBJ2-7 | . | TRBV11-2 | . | CASSQTTYEQYF | TGTGCCAGCAGCCAGACAACGTACGAGCAGTACTTC
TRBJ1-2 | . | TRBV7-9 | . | CASSLITPYGYTF | TGTGCCAGCAGCTTAATTACACCCTATGGCTACACCTTC
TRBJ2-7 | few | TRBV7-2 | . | CASSLLGAPSSYEQYF | TGTGCCAGCAGCTTACTCGGGGCCCCGAGCTCCTACGAGCAGTACTTC
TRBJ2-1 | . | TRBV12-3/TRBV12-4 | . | CASSLVGSDEQFF | TGTGCCAGCAGTTTGGTGGGATCGGATGAGCAGTTCTTC
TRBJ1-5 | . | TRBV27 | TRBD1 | CASSVRGPNQPQHF | TGTGCCAGCAGTGTCAGGGGGCCTAATCAGCCCCAGCATTTT
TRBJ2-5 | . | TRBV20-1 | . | CSARGREYQETQYF | TGCAGTGCTAGAGGGAGGGAGTACCAAGAGACCCAGTACTTC
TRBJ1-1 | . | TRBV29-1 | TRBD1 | CSVDRQGTTEAFF | TGCAGCGTTGATAGACAGGGGACCACTGAAGCTTTCTTT
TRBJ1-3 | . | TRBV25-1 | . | CASSDKDDSGNTIYF | TGTGCCAGCAGTGATAAGGACGACTCTGGAAACACCATATATTTT
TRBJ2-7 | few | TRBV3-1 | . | CASSQDDVEAYEQYF | TGTGCCAGCAGCCAAGATGACGTGGAAGCCTACGAGCAGTACTTC
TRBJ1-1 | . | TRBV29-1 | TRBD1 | CSVGMEGARTEAFF | TGCAGCGTTGGAATGGAGGGGGCGCGCACTGAAGCTTTCTTT
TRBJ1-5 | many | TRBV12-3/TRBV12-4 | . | CASSLGGQPQHF | TGTGCCAGCAGCCTGGGGGGGCAGCCCCAGCATTTT
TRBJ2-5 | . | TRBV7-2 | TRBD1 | CASSSRQGAYETQYF | TGTGCCAGCAGCTCGAGACAGGGGGCCTATGAGACCCAGTACTTC
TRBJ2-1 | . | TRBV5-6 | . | CASSLGSASYNEQFF | TGTGCCAGCAGCTTGGGTTCGGCCTCCTACAATGAGCAGTTCTTC
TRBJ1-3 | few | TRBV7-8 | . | CASSSEWGSGNTIYF | TGTGCCAGCAGCTCCGAATGGGGGTCTGGAAACACCATATATTTT
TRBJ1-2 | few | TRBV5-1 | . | CASSFYEDSLNYGYTF | TGCGCCAGCAGCTTCTACGAGGACAGCCTTAACTATGGCTACACCTTC
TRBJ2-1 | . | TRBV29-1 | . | CSVSTGSGDNEQFF | TGCAGCGTTTCTACTGGTTCCGGGGACAATGAGCAGTTCTTC
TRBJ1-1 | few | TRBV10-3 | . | CAISEGGANTEAFF | TGTGCCATCAGTGAGGGGGGAGCGAACACTGAAGCTTTCTTT
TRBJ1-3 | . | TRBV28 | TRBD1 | CASRPQGANTIYF | TGTGCCAGCAGACCACAGGGGGCGAACACCATATATTTT
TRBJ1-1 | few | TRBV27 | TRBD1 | CASSWEGAGTEAFF | TGTGCCAGCAGTTGGGAGGGGGCTGGTACTGAAGCTTTCTTT
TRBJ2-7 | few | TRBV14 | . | CASSLESGAVRYEQYF | TGTGCCAGCAGCCTAGAGTCCGGGGCCGTCCGCTACGAGCAGTACTTC
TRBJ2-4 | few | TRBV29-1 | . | CSVEEQGENIQYF | TGCAGCGTTGAAGAGCAGGGCGAAAACATTCAGTACTTC
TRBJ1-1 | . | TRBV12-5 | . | CASGPPFGWGEAFF | TGTGCTAGTGGCCCGCCGTTCGGGTGGGGGGAAGCTTTCTTT
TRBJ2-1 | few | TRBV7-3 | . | CASSLGDAPYNEQFF | TGTGCCAGCAGCTTAGGAGATGCCCCCTACAATGAGCAGTTCTTC
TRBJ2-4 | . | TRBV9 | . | CASRGIGGIQYF | TGTGCCAGCAGAGGTATAGGCGGCATTCAGTACTTC
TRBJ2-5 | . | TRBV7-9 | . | CASSLVLPGETQYF | TGTGCCAGCAGCTTAGTACTGCCGGGAGAGACCCAGTACTTC
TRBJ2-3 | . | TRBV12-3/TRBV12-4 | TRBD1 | CASSLWGQGTDTQYF | TGTGCCAGCAGTTTATGGGGACAGGGGACAGATACGCAGTATTTT
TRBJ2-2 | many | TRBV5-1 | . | CASSSPGPHTGELFF | TGCGCCAGCAGCTCTCCGGGACCCCACACCGGGGAGCTGTTTTTT
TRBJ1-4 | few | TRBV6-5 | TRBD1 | CASSSPGTDNEKLFF | TGTGCCAGCAGTTCCCCCGGGACAGATAATGAAAAACTGTTTTTT
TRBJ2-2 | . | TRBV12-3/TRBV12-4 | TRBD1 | CASSDRGQTGELFF | TGTGCCAGCAGTGACAGGGGACAGACCGGGGAGCTGTTTTTT
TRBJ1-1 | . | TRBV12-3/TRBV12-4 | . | CASSFGWAEAFF | TGTGCCAGCAGTTTCGGGTGGGCTGAAGCTTTCTTT
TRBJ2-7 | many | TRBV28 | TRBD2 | CASILAGGPNEQYF | TGTGCCAGCATCCTAGCGGGAGGGCCCAACGAGCAGTACTTC